This T cell receptor (beta chain) was retrieved from a study of blood T cell repertoires in COVID-19. Looking at the study overall: Donors in the United States, Italy and Spain gave samples during acute or convalescent COVID-19.

This CDR3 contains 15 residues. The V end lost 0 bases, the J end lost 7 bases, and 15 bases lay between the germline ends. CDR1 and CDR2 (germline): SGHKS, YYEKEE (reference sequence). Only in-frame clones appear in the TCRdb table, and some are missing; sequencing was by immunoSEQ multiplex PCR. The table lists 70,000 to 90,000 clones, about 85% of them singletons. This receptor was taken from a man between 60 and 70 years old with acute or convalescent COVID-19. The V call is TRBV5-5, the J call TRBJ2-3, with D tentatively TRBD2 (7 bases). The specimen was peripheral blood. The CDR3 sequence: CASSLGRGTTHTQYF. DNA of the CDR3: TGTGCCAGCAGCTTGGGGCGGGGGACAACACATACGCAGTATTTT.